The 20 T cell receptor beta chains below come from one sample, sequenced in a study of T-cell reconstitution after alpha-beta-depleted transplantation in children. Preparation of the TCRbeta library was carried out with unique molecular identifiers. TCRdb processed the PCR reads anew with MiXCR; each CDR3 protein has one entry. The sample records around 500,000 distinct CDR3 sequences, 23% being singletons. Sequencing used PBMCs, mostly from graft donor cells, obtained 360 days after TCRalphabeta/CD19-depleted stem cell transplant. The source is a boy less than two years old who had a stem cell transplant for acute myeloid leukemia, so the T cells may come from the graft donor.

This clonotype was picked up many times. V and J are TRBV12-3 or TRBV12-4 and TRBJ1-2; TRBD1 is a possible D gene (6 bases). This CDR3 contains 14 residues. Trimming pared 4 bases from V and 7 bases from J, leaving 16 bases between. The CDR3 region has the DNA TGTGCCAGCAGTTCCATGGGGGGGCACGGTGGCTACACCTTC. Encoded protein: CASSSMGGHGGYTF.

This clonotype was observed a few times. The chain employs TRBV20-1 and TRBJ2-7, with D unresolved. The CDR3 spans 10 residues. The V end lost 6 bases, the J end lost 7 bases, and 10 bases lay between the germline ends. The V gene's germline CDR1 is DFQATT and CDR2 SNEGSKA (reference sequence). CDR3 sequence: CSAGFGEQYF. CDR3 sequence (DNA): TGCAGTGCCGGCTTTGGGGAGCAGTACTTC.

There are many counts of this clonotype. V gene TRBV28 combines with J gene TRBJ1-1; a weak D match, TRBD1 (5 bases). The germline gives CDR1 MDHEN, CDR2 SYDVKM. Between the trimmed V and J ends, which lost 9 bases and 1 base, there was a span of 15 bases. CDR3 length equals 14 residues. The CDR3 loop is CARAQGGKNTEAFF. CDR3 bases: TGTGCCAGGGCCCAGGGCGGTAAGAACACTGAAGCTTTCTTT.

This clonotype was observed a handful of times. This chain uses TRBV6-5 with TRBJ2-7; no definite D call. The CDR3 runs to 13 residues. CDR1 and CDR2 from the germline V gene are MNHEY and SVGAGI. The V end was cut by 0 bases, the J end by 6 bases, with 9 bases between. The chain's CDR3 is CASSYSTGREQYF. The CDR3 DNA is TGTGCCAGCAGTTACTCGACCGGGCGCGAGCAGTACTTC.

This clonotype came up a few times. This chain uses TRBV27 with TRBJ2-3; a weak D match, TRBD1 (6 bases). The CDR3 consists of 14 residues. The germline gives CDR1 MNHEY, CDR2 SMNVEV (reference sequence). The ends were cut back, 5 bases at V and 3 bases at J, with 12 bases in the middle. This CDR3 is CASSIRGSTDTQYF. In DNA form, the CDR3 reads TGTGCCAGCAGTATTAGGGGGAGTACAGATACGCAGTATTTT.

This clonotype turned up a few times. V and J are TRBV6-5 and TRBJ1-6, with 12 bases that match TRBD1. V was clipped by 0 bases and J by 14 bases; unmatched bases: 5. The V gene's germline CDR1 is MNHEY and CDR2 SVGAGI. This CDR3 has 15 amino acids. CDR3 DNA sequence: TGTGCCAGCAGTTACTCCGGGACAGGGGGCCGAGCCCTCCACTTT. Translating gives CASSYSGTGGRALHF.

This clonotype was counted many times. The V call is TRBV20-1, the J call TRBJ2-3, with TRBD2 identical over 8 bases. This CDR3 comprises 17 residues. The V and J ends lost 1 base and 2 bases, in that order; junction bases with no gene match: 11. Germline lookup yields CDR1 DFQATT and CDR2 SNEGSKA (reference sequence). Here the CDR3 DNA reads TGCAGTGCTAGAGCGGTGAGCGGGGGCTTGAACACAGATACGCAGTATTTT. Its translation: CSARAVSGGLNTDTQYF.

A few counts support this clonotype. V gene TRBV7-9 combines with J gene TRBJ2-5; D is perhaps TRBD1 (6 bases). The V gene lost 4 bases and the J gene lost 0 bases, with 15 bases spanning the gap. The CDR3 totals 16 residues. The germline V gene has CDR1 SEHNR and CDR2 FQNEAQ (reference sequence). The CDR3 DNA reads TGTGCCAGCAGCTATTTGGGACACCCGTACCAAGAGACCCAGTACTTC. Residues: CASSYLGHPYQETQYF.

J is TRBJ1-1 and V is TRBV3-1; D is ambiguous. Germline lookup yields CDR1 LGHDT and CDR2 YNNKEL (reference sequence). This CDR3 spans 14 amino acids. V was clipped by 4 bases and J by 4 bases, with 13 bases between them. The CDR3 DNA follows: TGTGCCAGCAGCCGGGCCGAATCTTTCACTGAAGCTTTCTTT. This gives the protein CASSRAESFTEAFF.

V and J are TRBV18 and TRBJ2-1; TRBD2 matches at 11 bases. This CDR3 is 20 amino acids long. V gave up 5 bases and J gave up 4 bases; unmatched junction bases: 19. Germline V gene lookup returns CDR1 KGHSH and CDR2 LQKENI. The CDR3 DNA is TGTGCCAGCTCAGGAGCGAGTAGGAAATCCGGGACTAGCGGTTACAATGAGCAGTTCTTC. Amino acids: CASSGASRKSGTSGYNEQFF. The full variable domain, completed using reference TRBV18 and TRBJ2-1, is NAGVMQNPRHLVRRRGQEARLRCSPMKGHSHVYWYRQLPEEGLKFMVYLQKENIIDESGMPKERFSAEFPKEGPSILRIQQVVRGDSAAYFCASSGASRKSGTSGYNEQFFGPGTRLTVL.

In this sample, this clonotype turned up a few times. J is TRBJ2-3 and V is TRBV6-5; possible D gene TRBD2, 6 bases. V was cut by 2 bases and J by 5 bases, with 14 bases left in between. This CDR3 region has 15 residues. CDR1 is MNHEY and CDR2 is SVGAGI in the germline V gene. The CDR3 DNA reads TGTGCCAGCAGTTACCCCGGGGGAGCGGGAGATACGCAGTATTTT. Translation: CASSYPGGAGDTQYF.

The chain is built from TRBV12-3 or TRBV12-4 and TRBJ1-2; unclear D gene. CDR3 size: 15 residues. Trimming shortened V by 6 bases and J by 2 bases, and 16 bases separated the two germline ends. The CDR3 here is CASRPSDGPNYGYTF. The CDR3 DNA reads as TGTGCCAGCAGGCCTTCTGACGGGCCCAACTATGGCTACACCTTC.

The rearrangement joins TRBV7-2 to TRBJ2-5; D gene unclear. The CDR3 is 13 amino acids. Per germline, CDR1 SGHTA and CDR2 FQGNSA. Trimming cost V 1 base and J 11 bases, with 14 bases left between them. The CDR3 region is CASSLEGLARQYF. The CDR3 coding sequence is TGTGCCAGCAGCTTAGAAGGTTTGGCTAGGCAGTACTTC.

This CDR3 reads CSVVRAGISTDTQYF. The CDR3 coding sequence is TGCAGCGTTGTCCGGGCGGGGATTAGCACAGATACGCAGTATTTT. The chain combines TRBV29-1 with TRBJ2-3; a weak D match, TRBD2 (6 bases). This CDR3 spans 15 amino acids. V shed 4 bases and J shed 0 bases, with 14 bases lying between them. CDR1 and CDR2 from the germline V gene are SQVTM and ANQGSEA.

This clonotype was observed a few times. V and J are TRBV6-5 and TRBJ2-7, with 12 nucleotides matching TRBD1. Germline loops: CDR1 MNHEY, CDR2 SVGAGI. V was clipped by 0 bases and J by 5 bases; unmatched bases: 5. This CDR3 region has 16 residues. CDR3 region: CASSYSGTGGADEQYV. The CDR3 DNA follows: TGTGCCAGCAGTTACTCTGGGACAGGGGGCGCGGACGAGCAGTACGTC.

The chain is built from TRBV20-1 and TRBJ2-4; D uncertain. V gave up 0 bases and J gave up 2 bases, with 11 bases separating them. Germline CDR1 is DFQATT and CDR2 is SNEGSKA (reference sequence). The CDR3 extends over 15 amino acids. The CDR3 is CSARDLQKTKNIQYF. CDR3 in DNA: TGCAGTGCTAGAGATCTGCAGAAAACCAAAAACATTCAGTACTTC.

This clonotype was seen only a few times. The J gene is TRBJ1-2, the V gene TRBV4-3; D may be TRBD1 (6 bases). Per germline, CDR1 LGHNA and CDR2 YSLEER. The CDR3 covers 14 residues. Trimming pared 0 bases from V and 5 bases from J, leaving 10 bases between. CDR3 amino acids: CASSQETGSYGYTF. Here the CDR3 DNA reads TGCGCCAGCAGCCAAGAAACAGGGTCATATGGCTACACCTTC.

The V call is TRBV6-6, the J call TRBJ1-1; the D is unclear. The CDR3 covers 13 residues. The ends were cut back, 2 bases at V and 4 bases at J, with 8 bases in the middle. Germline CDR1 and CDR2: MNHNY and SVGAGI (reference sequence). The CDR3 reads CASSYEVPTEAFF. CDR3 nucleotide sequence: TGTGCCAGCAGTTACGAAGTCCCCACTGAAGCTTTCTTT.

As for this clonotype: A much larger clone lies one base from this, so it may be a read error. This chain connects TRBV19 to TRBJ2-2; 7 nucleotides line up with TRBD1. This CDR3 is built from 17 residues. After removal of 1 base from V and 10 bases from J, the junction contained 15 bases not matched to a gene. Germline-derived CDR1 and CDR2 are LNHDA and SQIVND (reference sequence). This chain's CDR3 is CASSIVYGQELAEELFF. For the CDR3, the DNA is TGTGCCAGTAGTATAGTTTACGGACAGGAGCTAGCCGAGGAGCTGTTTTTT.

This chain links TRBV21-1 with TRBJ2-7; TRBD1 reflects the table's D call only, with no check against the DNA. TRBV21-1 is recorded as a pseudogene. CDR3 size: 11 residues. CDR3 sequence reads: CASGQSYEQYV. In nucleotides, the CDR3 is TGTGCCAGCGGACAGTCTTACGAGCAGTACGTC.